The clone carrying this T cell receptor (beta chain) was seen a handful of times. Its antigen is unidentified. Separate from the approximately 720-subject first cohort, the roughly 120-subject validation cohort was the one that the donors belonged to. This specimen belongs to a study of cytomegalovirus exposure and HLA in healthy donors. Losses at the gene ends were 3 bases for V and 3 bases for J; bases not matched to a gene: 2. This CDR3 has 13 amino acids. Per the germline V gene, CDR1 is KGHSH and CDR2 is LQKENI. General observations from the study: The study labeled about 160 TCR beta chains cytomegalovirus-associated. Subsequent analysis found a tendency for first-cohort TCR clusters to co-occur within the 120 or so validation repertoires. Reports indicated that the classifier achieved high specificity and sensitivity in diagnosing cytomegalovirus status.

Libraries were prepared by immunoSEQ multiplex PCR; TCRdb keeps only in-frame clonotypes and omits some of them. The table has approximately 200,000 clones, around 84% seen once; the top ten hold about 7%. The origin of this receptor is a man between 18 and 35 years old in good health and CMV-seropositive. The V gene is TRBV18, the J gene TRBJ2-7; 7 nucleotides match TRBD2. Sequencing was done on a sample of PBMCs. The CDR3 DNA follows: TGTGCCAGCTCACCGGCGGGAGTCTACGAGCAGTACTTC. It yields the protein CASSPAGVYEQYF.